This TCR beta chain originates from a study of shared clonotypes between healthy human individuals. Whole-study findings and limits: A small donor pool kept down the genetic and exposure-history diversity that was represented.

This clone appeared once. As yet, its antigen is unknown. Sequencing used immunoSEQ multiplex PCR; TCRdb keeps in-frame clones, though not all of them. The sample shows approximately 2,000,000 clones, around 90% of them seen only once. V gave up 4 bases and J gave up 2 bases; unmatched junction bases: 5. The CDR3 is made up of 15 amino acids. Germline lookup yields CDR1 ENHRY and CDR2 SYGVKD. This TCR derives from a man aged 18-30 years in good health. Some clones in this sample may be carry-over from other donors' samples. This chain joins TRBV10-3 and TRBJ2-1, with TRBD2 matching 7 bases. The sequenced material came from naive CD4+ T cells from PBMCs. Subset reported: CD45RA+ positively selected. The CDR3 here is CAISGGGSAYNEQFF. The CDR3 DNA is TGTGCCATCAGTGGGGGCGGGAGCGCCTACAATGAGCAGTTCTTC.